This entry lists 28 T cell receptor beta chains sequenced from one sample in a study of identical twins. One entry per CDR3 protein, called by TCRdb with MiXCR from the 5' RACE reads. The profile covers about 890,000 distinct CDR3 sequences, with roughly an eighth appearing a single time and 1.5% to 2% taken by the ten largest. The sample was also linked to a second study, of yellow fever vaccine responses in identical twins.

Input material: PBMCs. The receptors here all came from a woman under 30 in good health.

V gene TRBV27 combines with J gene TRBJ2-3; 8 positions match TRBD1. Losses at the gene ends were 5 bases for V and 1 base for J; bases not matched to a gene: 8. The length of the CDR3 is 16 residues. Per germline, CDR1 MNHEY and CDR2 SMNVEV (reference sequence). CDR3 region: CASSPRQGYGTDTQYF. In DNA, the CDR3 is TGTGCCAGCAGTCCCCGACAGGGGTACGGCACAGATACGCAGTATTTT.

The chain uses TRBV2 and TRBJ2-6; 8 positions agree with TRBD1. The trim removed 11 bases at V and 1 base at J, leaving 10 bases unmatched. The germline V gene encodes CDR1 SNHLY and CDR2 FYNNEI. CDR3 length equals 16 residues. The CDR3 DNA sequence: TGTGCCGGGAGGACAGGGTTTGAGTCTGGGGCCAACGTCCTGACTTTC. As protein: CAGRTGFESGANVLTF.

Only a few counts were recorded for this clonotype. This chain connects TRBV6-5 to TRBJ2-1, with D perhaps assigned TRBD1 or TRBD2 (5 bases each). CDR1 is MNHEY and CDR2 is SVGAGI in the germline V gene. This CDR3 has 11 amino acids. The ends were cut back, 8 bases at V and 5 bases at J, with 7 bases in the middle. CDR3 nucleotides: TGTGCCAGCGGGACGGACAATGAGCAGTTCTTC. Protein sequence: CASGTDNEQFF.

This clonotype was counted a few times. V usage is TRBV28 and J usage is TRBJ2-7; D might be TRBD1 (8 bases). The CDR3 has 13 amino acids. Germline CDR1 reads MDHEN; CDR2 reads SYDVKM. V gave up 5 bases and J gave up 6 bases, with 14 bases separating them. The CDR3 protein is CASSDYRGGEQYF. The CDR3 nucleotides read TGTGCCAGCAGTGATTACAGGGGGGGCGAGCAGTACTTC.

This clonotype has more than one count but fewer than ten. J is TRBJ2-3 and V is TRBV7-2; possible D gene TRBD2, 6 bases. The CDR3 runs to 15 residues. CDR1 is SGHTA, CDR2 FQGNSA, per germline. Trimming stripped 5 bases from V and 3 bases from J, with 15 bases between. This CDR3 reads CASSPLRLGTDTQYF. CDR3 nucleotide sequence: TGTGCCAGCAGCCCCCTGAGACTAGGAACAGATACGCAGTATTTT.

J is TRBJ1-1 and V is TRBV7-8, with D uncertain. The CDR3 length is 15 residues. The V and J ends lost 10 bases and 1 base respectively, with 19 bases between them. Per the germline V gene, CDR1 is SGHVS and CDR2 is FQNEAQ. This CDR3 is CATSGGTARNTEAFF. CDR3 nucleotide sequence: TGTGCCACCTCTGGTGGCACCGCTAGGAACACTGAAGCTTTCTTT. The whole variable domain, remainder taken from reference TRBV7-8 and TRBJ1-1, is GAGVSQSPRYKVAKRGQDVALRCDPISGHVSLFWYQQALGQGPEFLTYFQNEAQLDKSGLPSDRFFAERPEGSVSTLKIQRTQQEDSAVYLCATSGGTARNTEAFFGQGTRLTVV.

This clonotype was counted between two and nine times. In DNA form, the CDR3 reads TGCGCCAGCAGCCCCAGGCCGGGTGATACGCAGTATTTT. Its translation: CASSPRPGDTQYF. The rearrangement joins TRBV5-1 to TRBJ2-3; D gene ambiguous. The germline gives CDR1 SGHRS, CDR2 YFSETQ. The CDR3 is 13 amino acids. V was clipped by 4 bases and J by 6 bases, with 12 bases between them.

This chain joins TRBV6-1 and TRBJ2-7; D unresolved. This CDR3 spans 15 amino acids. The germline V gene has CDR1 MNHNS and CDR2 SASEGT. Trimming cost V 2 bases and J 0 bases, with 11 bases left between them. CDR3 DNA sequence: TGTGCCAGCAGTGAATTCGACGTACTCTCCTACGAGCAGTACTTC. It is translated as CASSEFDVLSYEQYF.

CDR3 residues: CASSEGEGTSGYNEQFF. CDR3 DNA sequence: TGTGCCAGCAGTGAAGGGGAGGGGACTAGCGGCTACAATGAGCAGTTCTTC. This sequence joins TRBV2 and TRBJ2-1, with 11 bases lining up with TRBD2. Germline V gives CDR1 SNHLY, CDR2 FYNNEI. With 1 base clipped from V and 3 bases from J, the junction kept 5 bases outside the gene matches. There are 17 residues in the CDR3.

This chain links TRBV28 with TRBJ2-1, with unresolved D. The CDR3 loop spans 12 amino acids. The germline V gene has CDR1 MDHEN and CDR2 SYDVKM. With 7 bases removed from V and 7 bases from J, the gap between germline ends came to 11 bases. CDR3 coding DNA: TGTGCCAGCACGGGCCGGGTGAATGAGCAGTTCTTC. Translating gives CASTGRVNEQFF.

V is TRBV4-1 and J is TRBJ2-2, with D perhaps TRBD2 (6 bases). Trimming took off 1 base at V and 4 bases at J, with 16 bases between the two ends. In germline, CDR1 is MGHRA, CDR2 YSYEKL. The CDR3 is 17 amino acids. Here the CDR3 DNA reads TGCGCCAGCAGCCAAGGGAGGGCGGGACGACCCACCGGGGAGCTGTTTTTT. It codes for CASSQGRAGRPTGELFF.

This clonotype was counted ten times or more. V gene TRBV5-1 combines with J gene TRBJ2-1; the match to TRBD2 covers 9 bases. CDR3 length equals 17 residues. The germline CDR1 and CDR2 sequences are SGHRS and YFSETQ. With V trimmed by 1 base and J by 1 base, 6 bases remained unmatched. The CDR3: CASSLLAGYRSYNEQFF. CDR3 nucleotide sequence: TGCGCCAGCAGCTTGCTAGCGGGGTATAGATCCTACAATGAGCAGTTCTTC.

This chain uses TRBV27 with TRBJ1-2, with D tentatively TRBD1 (5 bases). The CDR3 is made up of 15 amino acids. Germline V gene lookup returns CDR1 MNHEY and CDR2 SMNVEV (reference sequence). The V and J ends lost 0 bases and 4 bases respectively, with 12 bases between them. The chain's CDR3 is CASSLSSGRPYGYTF. DNA for the CDR3: TGTGCCAGCAGTTTATCCTCGGGACGGCCCTATGGCTACACCTTC.

The gene calls are TRBV5-1 and TRBJ2-7; 11 positions agree with TRBD1. This CDR3 has 14 amino acids. Germline values: CDR1 SGHRS, CDR2 YFSETQ. V lost 6 bases to trimming and J lost 5 bases; unmatched junction nucleotides: 7. The CDR3 protein is CASKGQGALNEQYF. CDR3 nucleotide sequence: TGCGCCAGCAAAGGACAGGGGGCTTTGAACGAGCAGTACTTC. Full variable domain (outside the CDR3, taken from reference TRBV5-1 and TRBJ2-7): KAGVTQTPRYLIKTRGQQVTLSCSPISGHRSVSWYQQTPGQGLQFLFEYFSETQRNKGNFPGRFSGRQFSNSRSEMNVSTLELGDSALYLCASKGQGALNEQYFGPGTRLTVT.

This clonotype was seen a handful of times. The V call is TRBV19, the J call TRBJ1-1, with TRBD1 identical over 7 bases. CDR1 is LNHDA, CDR2 SQIVND, per germline (reference sequence). This CDR3 spans 14 amino acids. Trimming took 4 bases from V and 6 from J; bases not matched to a gene: 8. CDR3 sequence (DNA): TGTGCCAGTAGTACCTCCTACAGGGGACCTGAAGCTTTCTTT. This sequence encodes CASSTSYRGPEAFF.

This clonotype was recorded a few times. V and J are TRBV27 and TRBJ2-7; a possible D gene is TRBD2 (6 bases). Germline assignment: CDR1 MNHEY and CDR2 SMNVEV (reference sequence). This CDR3 is 14 amino acids long. Trimming took off 5 bases at V and 3 bases at J, with 14 bases between the two ends. The CDR3 nucleotides read TGTGCCAGCAGTCCGAAGCGGGCCCACTACGAGCAGTACTTC. Translated: CASSPKRAHYEQYF.

This clonotype has a handful of counts. The chain links TRBV9 to TRBJ2-1; D is ambiguous. V lost 0 bases and J lost 9, with 10 bases in between. The CDR3 is 13 residues long. Germline V gene data show CDR1 as SGDLS and CDR2 as YYNGEE. Written as DNA, the CDR3 is TGTGCCAGCAGCGTAGAGAGGCGGACTGAGCAGTTCTTC. Translated, it gives CASSVERRTEQFF. The entire variable domain, with the rest obtained from reference TRBV9 and TRBJ2-1, is as follows: DSGVTQTPKHLITATGQRVTLRCSPRSGDLSVYWYQQSLDQGLQFLIQYYNGEERAKGNILERFSAQQFPDLHSELNLSSLELGDSALYFCASSVERRTEQFFGPGTRLTVL.

The V call is TRBV20-1, the J call TRBJ2-1; no clear D gene. The germline V gene encodes CDR1 DFQATT and CDR2 SNEGSKA (reference sequence). Trimming took off 6 bases at V and 4 bases at J, with 13 bases between the two ends. This CDR3 comprises 13 residues. For the CDR3, the DNA is TGCAGTGCCGCACTGCCTCGGTACAATGAGCAGTTCTTC. This gives the protein CSAALPRYNEQFF.

The rearrangement uses TRBV20-1 and TRBJ1-1; D gene uncertain. V lost 6 bases to trimming and J lost 9 bases, with 14 bases between them. The CDR3 sequence is 11 residues long. Germline CDR1 DFQATT, CDR2 SNEGSKA (reference sequence). CDR3 sequence: CSAKPGYKAFF. The CDR3, as DNA: TGCAGTGCCAAACCTGGGTATAAAGCTTTCTTT.

This sequence joins TRBV7-3 and TRBJ2-7; 9 positions agree with TRBD2. The CDR3 runs to 15 residues. The germline gives CDR1 SGHTA, CDR2 FQGTGA. V gave up 2 bases and J gave up 3 bases; unmatched junction bases: 5. The CDR3 reads CASSLDNSGSYEQYF. CDR3 sequence (DNA): TGTGCCAGCAGCTTAGATAATAGCGGGAGCTACGAGCAGTACTTC. Together with reference TRBV7-3 and TRBJ2-7, the CDR3 gives the full variable domain: GAGVSQTPSNKVTEKGKYVELRCDPISGHTALYWYRQSLGQGPEFLIYFQGTGAADDSGLPNDRFFAVRPEGSVSTLKIQRTERGDSAVYLCASSLDNSGSYEQYFGPGTRLTVT.

In this sample, this clonotype turned up a few times. The chain joins TRBV11-2 to TRBJ2-1, with D perhaps TRBD1 (5 bases). Germline V CDR1 and CDR2: SGHAT, FQNNGV. V was cut by 4 bases and J by 6 bases, with 16 bases left in between. The CDR3 contains 15 residues. In DNA, the CDR3 is TGTGCCAGCAGCTATGGCAGGGTAGTAGGCAATGAGCAGTTCTTC. Translation: CASSYGRVVGNEQFF.

This clonotype was observed at least ten times. The chain carries TRBV7-8 and TRBJ1-1, with D unresolved. From germline, CDR1 is SGHVS and CDR2 FQNEAQ. The CDR3 is 12 amino acids. Between the trimmed V and J ends, which lost 8 bases and 7 bases, there was a span of 14 bases. This CDR3 is CASAPRGSEAFF. As DNA, the CDR3 is TGTGCCAGCGCTCCCCGAGGTAGTGAAGCTTTCTTT. The full variable domain, completed using reference TRBV7-8 and TRBJ1-1, is GAGVSQSPRYKVAKRGQDVALRCDPISGHVSLFWYQQALGQGPEFLTYFQNEAQLDKSGLPSDRFFAERPEGSVSTLKIQRTQQEDSAVYLCASAPRGSEAFFGQGTRLTVV.

The V call is TRBV24-1, the J call TRBJ1-2; 7 nucleotides line up with TRBD1. The length of the CDR3 is 17 residues. V lost 4 bases and J lost 3; bases outside the gene matches: 13. Per germline, CDR1 KGHDR and CDR2 SFDVKD. CDR3 DNA: TGTGCCACCAGTGACCTGGGACAGACCGGCCAAGACTATGGCTACACCTTC. It is translated as CATSDLGQTGQDYGYTF.

This chain joins TRBV23-1 and TRBJ2-5; D ambiguous. TRBV23-1 is an ORF; its function is uncertain. Trimming took 0 bases from V and 5 from J, leaving 10 bases between them. The CDR3 length is 14 residues. The CDR3, as DNA: TGCGCCAGCAGTCAATCGCGACTTGAGGAGACCCAGTACTTC. As protein: CASSQSRLEETQYF.

This clonotype was picked up many times. The rearrangement joins TRBV10-3 to TRBJ2-7; 7 bases map to TRBD1. The junction had 10 bases not matched to a gene; V was cut back by 4 bases and J by 4 bases. The CDR3 has 15 residues. Germline lookup yields CDR1 ENHRY and CDR2 SYGVKD. CDR3 amino acids: CAISAGTEKSYEQYV. The CDR3 DNA sequence: TGTGCCATCAGTGCCGGGACAGAGAAGTCGTACGAGCAGTACGTC.

The sample holds a few counts of this clonotype. The gene calls are TRBV7-2 and TRBJ2-4; D ambiguous. CDR3 length: 12 amino acids. V was clipped by 10 bases and J by 8 bases, with 15 bases between them. The germline V gene encodes CDR1 SGHTA and CDR2 FQGNSA. In DNA, the CDR3 is TGTGCCATTCCTTGGGATCGGGACATTCAGTACTTC. This gives the protein CAIPWDRDIQYF.

The CDR3 region is CAISEWAPQNTGELFF. The CDR3 DNA reads TGTGCCATCAGTGAGTGGGCCCCCCAGAACACCGGGGAGCTGTTTTTT. The genes are TRBV10-3 and TRBJ2-2; D is unclear. Trimming shortened V by 1 base and J by 1 base, and 10 bases separated the two germline ends. This CDR3 has 16 residues. Germline V gene lookup returns CDR1 ENHRY and CDR2 SYGVKD.

This clonotype is a singleton in its sample. The chain is built from TRBV20-1 and TRBJ2-7; D is tentatively TRBD1 or TRBD2 (6 bases each). In germline, CDR1 is DFQATT, CDR2 SNEGSKA (reference sequence). This CDR3 is 14 amino acids long. Trimming stripped 5 bases from V and 3 bases from J, with 17 bases between. The CDR3 region has the DNA TGCAGTGCTTCCGCGTTTGGGGGGCTCTACGAGCAGTACTTC. Amino acids: CSASAFGGLYEQYF.